These 18 T cell receptor beta chains originate from one sample sequenced in a study of T-cell memory formation after mild COVID-19 (dated by TCRdb to the early 2020s). Preparation of the library involved 5' RACE. Sequenced using an Illumina NovaSeq 6000. TCRdb's own reprocessing of the public reads used fastp at Q25 and MiXCR and kept productive beta chains. Rows with one shared CDR3 protein collapse into an entry with the most common genes and DNA. Here the sample has approximately 490,000 distinct CDR3 sequences; roughly 22% occur a single time. Together, the top ten hold roughly an eighth of the sample. Specimen: PBMCs or a T cell subset sorted from them (not recorded which). Receptors were obtained from an adult woman who had mild COVID-19 (a few samples of this study predate the infection). The sample titles of this study are shuffled in the database, so cell type and time point are left out; the donor was told from shared clones.

This clonotype was seen more than once but under ten times. The V call is TRBV7-9, the J call TRBJ1-3, with TRBD1 identical over 7 bases. Germline values: CDR1 SEHNR, CDR2 FQNEAQ (reference sequence). V was pared by 6 bases and J by 8 bases, with 4 bases of the junction left unmatched. This CDR3 spans 12 amino acids. For the CDR3, the DNA is TGTGCCAGCAGGCAGGGGGGCTACACCATATATTTT. Translated, it gives CASRQGGYTIYF.

This clonotype was picked up a small number of times. This sequence joins TRBV15 and TRBJ2-1; D is undetermined. The CDR3 is 11 amino acids. The germline V gene has CDR1 LNHNV and CDR2 YYDKDF (reference sequence). V lost 1 base to trimming and J lost 9 bases, with 4 bases between them. Here the CDR3 DNA reads TGTGCCACCAGCAGAGCCGGTGAGCAGTTCTTC. Protein product: CATSRAGEQFF.

The V call is TRBV30, the J call TRBJ1-1, with a weak D call TRBD1 (6 bases). The CDR3 consists of 13 residues. V was clipped by 0 bases and J by 8 bases, with 13 bases between them. CDR1 is GTSNPN, CDR2 SVGIG, per germline (reference sequence). The CDR3 loop is CAWSVMGAREAFF. CDR3 nucleotides: TGTGCCTGGAGTGTAATGGGGGCGAGGGAAGCTTTCTTT.

This chain connects TRBV5-6 to TRBJ2-1; no clear D. The CDR3 has 15 amino acids. From germline, CDR1 is SGHDT and CDR2 YYEEEE. V was pared by 5 bases and J by 0 bases, with 12 bases between. The CDR3 sequence is CASRDALFSYNEQFF. CDR3 nucleotide sequence: TGTGCCAGCAGAGATGCACTTTTCTCCTACAATGAGCAGTTCTTC.

The rearrangement joins TRBV3-1 to TRBJ2-7; a weak D match, TRBD2 (6 bases). Trimming pared 4 bases from V and 7 bases from J, leaving 14 bases between. Germline loops: CDR1 LGHDT, CDR2 YNNKEL (reference sequence). The length of the CDR3 is 13 residues. Here the CDR3 DNA reads TGTGCCAGCAGCCGCGGTAGGAGGGGAGAGCAGTACTTC. Protein sequence: CASSRGRRGEQYF.

J is TRBJ1-5 and V is TRBV20-1; D might be TRBD1 (6 bases). The CDR3 spans 13 residues. Germline lookup yields CDR1 DFQATT and CDR2 SNEGSKA (reference sequence). The V gene lost 4 bases and the J gene lost 5 bases, with 12 bases spanning the gap. CDR3 sequence (DNA): TGCAGTGCTACCCGGGACATTTATCAGCCCCAGCATTTT. Translation gives CSATRDIYQPQHF.

The gene calls are TRBV25-1 and TRBJ1-1; perhaps TRBD1 as D (6 bases). The CDR3 contains 14 residues. Deletions cut 2 bases from V and 3 bases from J, with 10 bases between. Per the germline V gene, CDR1 is MGHDK and CDR2 is SYGVNS. The CDR3 sequence is CASSERGGDTEAFF. The DNA of the CDR3 is TGTGCCAGCAGTGAAAGGGGGGGAGACACTGAAGCTTTCTTT.

This clonotype was seen a few times. The rearrangement links TRBV29-1 to TRBJ1-1; TRBD1 might be the D (5 bases). The germline V gene has CDR1 SQVTM and CDR2 ANQGSEA. V was clipped by 5 bases and J by 5 bases, with 9 bases between them. The CDR3 has 11 amino acids. The CDR3 reads CSVLGETEAFF. In DNA, the CDR3 is TGCAGCGTTCTGGGGGAGACTGAAGCTTTCTTT.

This sequence joins TRBV25-1 and TRBJ1-2, with TRBD1 as a possible D gene (5 bases). The CDR3 length is 17 residues. V lost 1 base to trimming and J lost 0 bases, with 15 bases between them. The germline gives CDR1 MGHDK, CDR2 SYGVNS. This chain's CDR3 is CASSELGTESSNYGYTF. The CDR3 DNA is TGTGCCAGCAGTGAATTAGGGACGGAGTCGTCTAACTATGGCTACACCTTC.

This clonotype has only a few counts. The chain recombines TRBV29-1 with TRBJ2-3; 10 nucleotides line up with TRBD1. The CDR3 has 15 amino acids. J was trimmed by 5 bases and V by 4 bases; bases with no gene match: 9. In germline, CDR1 is SQVTM, CDR2 ANQGSEA. The CDR3 DNA reads as TGCAGCGTTGCTCCGGGACAGGGGATTAGAGATACGCAGTATTTT. Protein sequence: CSVAPGQGIRDTQYF.

This clonotype was detected a few times. The chain combines TRBV24-1 with TRBJ2-1; TRBD2 agrees at 7 bases. This CDR3 has 16 amino acids. Germline V CDR1 and CDR2: KGHDR, SFDVKD. The trim removed 3 bases at V and 9 bases at J, leaving 13 bases unmatched. CDR3 in DNA: TGTGCCACCAGTGATCAGGGTGGAGCGGGAAGAGTTGAGCAGTTCTTC. It is translated as CATSDQGGAGRVEQFF.

This clonotype was counted only a few times. The V call is TRBV25-1, the J call TRBJ2-3, with 7 bases aligning to TRBD2. This CDR3 region has 14 residues. Per germline, CDR1 MGHDK and CDR2 SYGVNS. The V gene end was trimmed by 3 bases and the J gene end by 0 bases; junction bases not matched to a gene: 0. The CDR3 DNA sequence: TGTGCCAGCAGTGAGCGGGGGAGCACAGATACGCAGTATTTT. Its protein is CASSERGSTDTQYF.

The rearrangement uses TRBV12-3 or TRBV12-4 and TRBJ2-1, with D perhaps matching TRBD2 (6 bases). Trimming stripped 5 bases from V and 6 bases from J, with 17 bases between. The CDR3 runs 15 residues. CDR3 nucleotides: TGTGCCAGCAGTCCTCGGCCGGGAGAGAGCAATGAGCAGTTCTTC. This sequence encodes CASSPRPGESNEQFF.

The sample holds many counts of this clonotype. CDR3 protein: CASSLAPAGGRETQYF. Here the CDR3 DNA reads TGCGCCAGCAGCTTGGCCCCAGCGGGAGGGAGAGAGACCCAGTACTTC. The chain uses TRBV5-1 and TRBJ2-5; TRBD2 matches 10 bases. Per the germline V gene, CDR1 is SGHRS and CDR2 is YFSETQ. V lost 0 bases to trimming and J lost 4 bases; unmatched junction nucleotides: 6. CDR3 size: 16 residues.

The genes are TRBV7-6 and TRBJ2-1; D is unresolved. There are 14 residues in the CDR3. Germline-derived CDR1 and CDR2 are SGHVS and FNYEAQ. Trimming removed 0 bases from V and 10 bases from J, with 13 bases in between. CDR3 amino acids: CASSLALLRTEQFF. The CDR3 DNA sequence: TGTGCCAGCAGCTTAGCGTTACTCAGGACCGAGCAGTTCTTC. The variable domain in full, with the rest retrieved from reference TRBV7-6 and TRBJ2-1, is GAGVSQSPRYKVTKRGQDVALRCDPISGHVSLYWYRQALGQGPEFLTYFNYEAQQDKSGLPNDRFSAERPEGSISTLTIQRTEQRDSAMYRCASSLALLRTEQFFGPGTRLTVL.

The J gene is TRBJ1-1, the V gene TRBV20-1; TRBD1 matches at 7 bases. The CDR3 is made up of 15 amino acids. The V gene end was trimmed by 5 bases and the J gene end by 0 bases; junction bases not matched to a gene: 9. Germline CDR1 is DFQATT and CDR2 is SNEGSKA (reference sequence). The DNA for the CDR3 is TGCAGTGCTCGCCGACAGGGAGGGTTGAACACTGAAGCTTTCTTT. Translated, it gives CSARRQGGLNTEAFF.

The genes are TRBV5-1 and TRBJ2-2; possibly TRBD2 for D (5 bases). Per the germline V gene, CDR1 is SGHRS and CDR2 is YFSETQ. V lost 7 bases and J lost 3, with 7 bases in between. The CDR3 is 12 residues long. In DNA, the CDR3 is TGCGCCAGCTTCGGGGACACCGGGGAGCTGTTTTTT. Its protein product is CASFGDTGELFF.

The chain links TRBV7-9 to TRBJ1-1; 11 nucleotides align to TRBD1. This CDR3 spans 16 amino acids. V shed 0 bases, J shed 3 bases, and the junction held 3 bases outside the gene matches. Germline loops: CDR1 SEHNR, CDR2 FQNEAQ (reference sequence). In DNA form, the CDR3 reads TGTGCCAGCAGCTTAGCGCTGGGACAGGGGGACACTGAAGCTTTCTTT. Amino acids: CASSLALGQGDTEAFF. The entire variable domain, with the rest obtained from reference TRBV7-9 and TRBJ1-1, is as follows: DTGVSQNPRHKITKRGQNVTFRCDPISEHNRLYWYRQTLGQGPEFLTYFQNEAQLEKSRLLSDRFSAERPKGSFSTLEIQRTEQGDSAMYLCASSLALGQGDTEAFFGQGTRLTVV.